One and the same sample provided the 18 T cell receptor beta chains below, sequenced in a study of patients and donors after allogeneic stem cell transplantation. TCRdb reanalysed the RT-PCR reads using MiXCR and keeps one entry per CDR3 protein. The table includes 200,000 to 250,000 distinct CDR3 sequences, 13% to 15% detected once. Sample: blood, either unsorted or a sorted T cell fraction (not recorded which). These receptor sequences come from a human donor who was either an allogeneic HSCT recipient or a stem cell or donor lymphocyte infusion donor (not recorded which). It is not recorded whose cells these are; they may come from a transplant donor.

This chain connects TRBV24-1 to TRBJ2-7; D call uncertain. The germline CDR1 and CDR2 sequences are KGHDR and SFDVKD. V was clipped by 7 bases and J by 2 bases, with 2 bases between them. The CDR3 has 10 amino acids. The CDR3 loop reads CATRTYEQYF. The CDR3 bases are TGTGCCACCAGAACCTACGAGCAGTACTTC.

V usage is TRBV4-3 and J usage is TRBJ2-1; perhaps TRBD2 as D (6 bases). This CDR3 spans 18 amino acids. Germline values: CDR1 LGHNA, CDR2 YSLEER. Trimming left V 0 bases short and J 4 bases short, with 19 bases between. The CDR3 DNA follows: TGCGCCAGCAGCCAAGAGCGAAGGAGACTAGACCAATACAATGAGCAGTTCTTC. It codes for CASSQERRRLDQYNEQFF.

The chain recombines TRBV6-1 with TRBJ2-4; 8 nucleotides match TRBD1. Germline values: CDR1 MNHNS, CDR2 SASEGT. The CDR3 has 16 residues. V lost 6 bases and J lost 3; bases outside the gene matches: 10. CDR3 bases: TGTGCCAGCAGGCCGGACAGGGAAGTGGTCAAAAACATTCAGTACTTC. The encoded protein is CASRPDREVVKNIQYF.

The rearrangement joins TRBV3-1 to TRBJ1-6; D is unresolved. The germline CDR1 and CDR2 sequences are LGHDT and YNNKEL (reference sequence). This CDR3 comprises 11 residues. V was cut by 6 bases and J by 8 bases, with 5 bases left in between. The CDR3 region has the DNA TGTGCCAGCAGGGGAGATTCACCCCTCCACTTT. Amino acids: CASRGDSPLHF.

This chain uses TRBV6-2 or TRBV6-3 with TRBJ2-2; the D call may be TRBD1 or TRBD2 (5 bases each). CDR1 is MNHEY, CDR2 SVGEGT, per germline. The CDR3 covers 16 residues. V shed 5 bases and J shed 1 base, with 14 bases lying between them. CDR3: CASSDTGRRNTGELFF. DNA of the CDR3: TGTGCCAGCAGTGACACGGGACGGCGGAACACCGGGGAGCTGTTTTTT.

This CDR3 reads CASSQDRGGLGEQFF. For the CDR3, the DNA is TGCGCCAGCAGCCAAGATAGGGGGGGCCTTGGTGAGCAGTTCTTC. The rearrangement uses TRBV4-3 and TRBJ2-1; maybe TRBD2 (7 bases). CDR1 and CDR2 (germline): LGHNA, YSLEER. The CDR3 covers 15 residues. Trimming took off 0 bases at V and 9 bases at J, with 15 bases between the two ends.

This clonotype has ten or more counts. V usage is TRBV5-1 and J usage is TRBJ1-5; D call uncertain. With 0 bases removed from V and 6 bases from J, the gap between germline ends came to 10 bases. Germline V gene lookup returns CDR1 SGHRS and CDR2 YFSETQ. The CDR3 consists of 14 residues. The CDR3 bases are TGCGCCAGCAGCTTGGATGCGGGGTTTCAGCCCCAGCATTTT. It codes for CASSLDAGFQPQHF.

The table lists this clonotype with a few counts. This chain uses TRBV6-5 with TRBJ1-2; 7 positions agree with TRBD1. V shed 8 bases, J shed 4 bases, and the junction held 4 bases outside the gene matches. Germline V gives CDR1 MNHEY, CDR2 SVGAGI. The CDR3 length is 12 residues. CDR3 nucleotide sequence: TGTGCCAGCGGACAGGATCCCTATGGCTACACCTTC. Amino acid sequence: CASGQDPYGYTF.

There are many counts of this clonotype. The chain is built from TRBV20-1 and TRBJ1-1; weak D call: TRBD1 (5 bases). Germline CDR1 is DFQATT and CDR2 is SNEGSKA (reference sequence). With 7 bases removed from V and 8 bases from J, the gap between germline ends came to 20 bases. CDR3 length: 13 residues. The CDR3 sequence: CSEALEGNREAFF. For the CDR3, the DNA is TGCAGTGAGGCCCTTGAGGGGAATCGCGAAGCTTTCTTT.

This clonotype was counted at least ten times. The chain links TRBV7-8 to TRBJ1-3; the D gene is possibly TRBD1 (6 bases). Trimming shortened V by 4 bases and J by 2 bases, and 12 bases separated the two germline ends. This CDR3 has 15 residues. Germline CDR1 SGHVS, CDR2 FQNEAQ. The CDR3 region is CASSYKQGTGNTIYF. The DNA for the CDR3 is TGTGCCAGCAGCTATAAACAGGGTACTGGAAACACCATATATTTT.

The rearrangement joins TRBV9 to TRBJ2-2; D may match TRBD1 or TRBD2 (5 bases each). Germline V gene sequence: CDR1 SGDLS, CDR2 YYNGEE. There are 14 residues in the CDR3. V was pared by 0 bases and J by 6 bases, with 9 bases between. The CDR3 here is CASSVVGDAGELFF. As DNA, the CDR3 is TGTGCCAGCAGCGTAGTTGGGGACGCCGGGGAGCTGTTTTTT.

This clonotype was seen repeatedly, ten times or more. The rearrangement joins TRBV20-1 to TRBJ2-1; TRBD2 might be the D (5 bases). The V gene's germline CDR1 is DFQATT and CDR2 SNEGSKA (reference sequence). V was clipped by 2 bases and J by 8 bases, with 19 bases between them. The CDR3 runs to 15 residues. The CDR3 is CSARRLGRRADEQFF. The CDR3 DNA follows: TGCAGTGCTAGACGGTTGGGAAGGCGGGCGGATGAGCAGTTCTTC.

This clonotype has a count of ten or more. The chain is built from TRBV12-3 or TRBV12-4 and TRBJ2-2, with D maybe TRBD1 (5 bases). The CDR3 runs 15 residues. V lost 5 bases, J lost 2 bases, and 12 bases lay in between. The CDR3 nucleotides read TGTGCCAGCAGTCTTAGACAGCAAAACACCGGGGAGCTGTTTTTT. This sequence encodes CASSLRQQNTGELFF.

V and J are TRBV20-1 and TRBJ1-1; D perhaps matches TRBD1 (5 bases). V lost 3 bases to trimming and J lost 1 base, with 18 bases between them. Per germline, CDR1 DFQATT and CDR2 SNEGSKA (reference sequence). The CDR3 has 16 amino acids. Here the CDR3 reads CSASLGSITGNTEAFF. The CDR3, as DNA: TGCAGTGCTAGCTTGGGGAGCATAACAGGGAACACTGAAGCTTTCTTT.

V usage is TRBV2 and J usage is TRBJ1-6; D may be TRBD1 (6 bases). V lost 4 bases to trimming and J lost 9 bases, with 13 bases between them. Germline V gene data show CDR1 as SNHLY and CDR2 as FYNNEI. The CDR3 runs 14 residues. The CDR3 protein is CASSAGIQGSPLHF. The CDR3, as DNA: TGTGCCAGCAGTGCGGGCATACAGGGTTCACCCCTCCACTTT.

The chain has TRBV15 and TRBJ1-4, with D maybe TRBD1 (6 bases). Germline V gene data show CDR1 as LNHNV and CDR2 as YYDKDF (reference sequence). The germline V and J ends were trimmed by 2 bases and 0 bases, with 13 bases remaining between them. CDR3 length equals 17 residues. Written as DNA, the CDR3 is TGTGCCACCAGCAGATCTACAGGGTTTGCAACTAATGAAAAACTGTTTTTT. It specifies CATSRSTGFATNEKLFF.

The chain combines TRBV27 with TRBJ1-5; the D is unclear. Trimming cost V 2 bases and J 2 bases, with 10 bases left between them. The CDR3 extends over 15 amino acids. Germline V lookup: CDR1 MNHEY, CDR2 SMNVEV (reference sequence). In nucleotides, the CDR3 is TGTGCCAGCAGTTTAAAACCTGGGGGCAATCAGCCCCAGCATTTT. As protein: CASSLKPGGNQPQHF.

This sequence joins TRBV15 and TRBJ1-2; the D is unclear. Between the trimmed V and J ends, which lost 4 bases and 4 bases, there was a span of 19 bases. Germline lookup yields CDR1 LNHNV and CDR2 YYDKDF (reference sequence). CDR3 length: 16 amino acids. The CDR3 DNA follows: TGTGCCACCAGCACCCCCAGGCAGCGATCATCCTATGGCTACACCTTC. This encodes CATSTPRQRSSYGYTF. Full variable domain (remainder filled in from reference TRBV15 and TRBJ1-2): DAMVIQNPRYQVTQFGKPVTLSCSQTLNHNVMYWYQQKSSQAPKLLFHYYDKDFNNEADTPDNFQSRRPNTSFCFLDIRSPGLGDTAMYLCATSTPRQRSSYGYTFGSGTRLTVV.